The 8 T cell receptor beta chains in this list originate from one sample, sequenced in a study of cytomegalovirus exposure and HLA in healthy donors. PCR primers comprised 60 Vbeta and 13 Jbeta primers. Assay: immunoSEQ multiplex PCR; the TCRdb copy retains only in-frame clones and omits some. The sample consists of over 85,000 clones, roughly 72% of them appearing once. The specimen sequenced was PBMCs. These receptors all stem from a man younger than 40 in good health and CMV-seronegative.

The chain has TRBV6-1 and TRBJ1-5; 9 bases are a match to TRBD1. CDR1 and CDR2 (germline): MNHNS, SASEGT. The trim removed 9 bases at V and 9 bases at J, leaving 9 bases unmatched. There are 13 residues in the CDR3. CDR3 sequence reads: CASRTGAVLPQHF. The CDR3 bases are TGTGCCAGTAGGACAGGGGCTGTCCTGCCCCAGCATTTT.

This clone has only one observation. The chain recombines TRBV21-1 with TRBJ1-4; the listed D gene, TRBD1, was not tested against the DNA. TRBV21-1 has pseudogene status. This CDR3 region has 15 residues. CDR3 sequence (DNA): TGTGCCAGCAGCAAGAGGGACAGGGACGAAGAAAAACTGTTTTTT. Translated: CASSKRDRDEEKLFF.

The rearrangement links TRBV11-2 to TRBJ1-2, with unresolved D. V lost 5 bases and J 6 bases, leaving 16 bases between the germline ends. This CDR3 is built from 14 residues. From germline, CDR1 is SGHAT and CDR2 FQNNGV. CDR3 loop: CASSLRRGIHGYTF. Written as DNA, the CDR3 is TGTGCCAGCAGCCTGAGACGGGGAATTCATGGCTACACCTTC. Filled out from reference TRBV11-2 and TRBJ1-2, the complete variable domain reads EAGVAQSPRYKIIEKRQSVAFWCNPISGHATLYWYQQILGQGPKLLIQFQNNGVVDDSQLPKDRFSAERLKGVDSTLKIQPAKLEDSAVYLCASSLRRGIHGYTFGSGTRLTVV.

V gene TRBV29-1 combines with J gene TRBJ1-2, with TRBD1 matching 9 bases. There are 12 residues in the CDR3. J was trimmed by 8 bases and V by 4 bases; bases with no gene match: 5. Germline CDR1 is SQVTM and CDR2 is ANQGSEA. This CDR3 reads CSVGADRGGYTF. The CDR3 nucleotides are TGCAGCGTTGGGGCGGACAGGGGAGGCTACACCTTC.

V gene TRBV4-1 combines with J gene TRBJ1-1, with a possible D match to TRBD1 (5 bases). Deletions cut 4 bases from V and 0 bases from J, with 12 bases between. Per the germline V gene, CDR1 is MGHRA and CDR2 is YSYEKL. The length of the CDR3 is 15 residues. The CDR3 DNA is TGCGCCAGCAGCCTACGACAGATTATGAACACTGAAGCTTTCTTT. It yields the protein CASSLRQIMNTEAFF.

The genes are TRBV4-1 and TRBJ1-2; D possibly corresponds to TRBD1 (5 bases). V was cut by 3 bases and J by 0 bases, with 11 bases left in between. Per the germline V gene, CDR1 is MGHRA and CDR2 is YSYEKL. The CDR3 totals 15 residues. The CDR3 bases are TGCGCCAGCAGCCAGGATCCAGGGACTAACTATGGCTACACCTTC. Translating gives CASSQDPGTNYGYTF.

The chain uses TRBV11-3 and TRBJ2-1, with TRBD2 identical over 7 bases. The CDR3 is made up of 16 amino acids. Losses at the gene ends were 0 bases for V and 5 bases for J; bases not matched to a gene: 7. The germline gives CDR1 SGHNT, CDR2 YENEEA. The CDR3 region is CASSLESGIGDNEQFF. CDR3 DNA: TGTGCCAGCAGCTTAGAGAGCGGGATAGGAGACAATGAGCAGTTCTTC. Looking up the rest from reference TRBV11-3 and TRBJ2-1 gives the full variable domain: EAGVVQSPRYKIIEKKQPVAFWCNPISGHNTLYWYLQNLGQGPELLIRYENEEAVDDSQLPKDRFSAERLKGVDSTLKIQPAELGDSAVYLCASSLESGIGDNEQFFGPGTRLTVL.

The J gene is TRBJ2-3, the V gene TRBV7-9; 8 bases map to TRBD2. After removal of 6 bases from V and 10 bases from J, the junction contained 12 bases not matched to a gene. The CDR3 is 14 amino acids. Germline-derived CDR1 and CDR2 are SEHNR and FQNEAQ (reference sequence). CDR3 region: CASRIAGPNGAQYF. The CDR3 DNA follows: TGTGCCAGCAGGATAGCGGGACCTAATGGGGCGCAGTATTTT.